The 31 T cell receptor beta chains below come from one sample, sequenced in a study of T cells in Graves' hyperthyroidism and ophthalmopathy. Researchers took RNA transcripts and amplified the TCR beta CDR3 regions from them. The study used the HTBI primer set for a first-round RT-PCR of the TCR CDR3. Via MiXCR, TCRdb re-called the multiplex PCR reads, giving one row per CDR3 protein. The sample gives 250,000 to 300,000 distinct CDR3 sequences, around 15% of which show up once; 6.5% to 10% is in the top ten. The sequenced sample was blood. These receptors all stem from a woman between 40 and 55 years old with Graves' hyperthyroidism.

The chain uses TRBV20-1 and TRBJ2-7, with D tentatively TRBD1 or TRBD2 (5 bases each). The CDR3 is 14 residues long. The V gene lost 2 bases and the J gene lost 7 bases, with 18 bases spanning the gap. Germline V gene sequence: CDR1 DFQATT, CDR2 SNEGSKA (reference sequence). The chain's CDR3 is CSARSGGTVGEQYF. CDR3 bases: TGCAGTGCTAGAAGTGGGGGTACTGTTGGGGAGCAGTACTTC.

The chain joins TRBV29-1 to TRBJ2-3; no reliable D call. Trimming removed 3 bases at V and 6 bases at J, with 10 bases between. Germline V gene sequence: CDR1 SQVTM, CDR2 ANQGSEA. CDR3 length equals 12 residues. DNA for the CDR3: TGCAGCGTTGAGTGGCTCGAGGATACGCAGTATTTT. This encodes CSVEWLEDTQYF.

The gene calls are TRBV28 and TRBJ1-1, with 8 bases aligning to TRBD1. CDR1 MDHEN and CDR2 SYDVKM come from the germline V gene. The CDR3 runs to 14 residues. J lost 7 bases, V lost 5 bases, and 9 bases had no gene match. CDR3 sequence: CASSPPDRAGEAFF. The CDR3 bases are TGTGCCAGCAGTCCCCCGGACAGGGCGGGTGAAGCTTTCTTT.

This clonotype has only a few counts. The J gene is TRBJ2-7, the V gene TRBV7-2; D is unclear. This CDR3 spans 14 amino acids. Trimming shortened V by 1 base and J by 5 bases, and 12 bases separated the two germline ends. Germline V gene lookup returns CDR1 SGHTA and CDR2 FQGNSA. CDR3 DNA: TGTGCCAGCAGCTTAGAACGTAGTAATAACGAGCAGTACTTC. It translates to CASSLERSNNEQYF.

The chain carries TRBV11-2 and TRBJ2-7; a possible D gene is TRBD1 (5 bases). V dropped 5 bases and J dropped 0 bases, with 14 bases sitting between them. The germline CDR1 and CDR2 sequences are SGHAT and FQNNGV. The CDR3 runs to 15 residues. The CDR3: CASSLRTFLSYEQYF. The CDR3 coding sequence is TGTGCCAGCAGCCTCCGGACATTCCTCTCCTACGAGCAGTACTTC.

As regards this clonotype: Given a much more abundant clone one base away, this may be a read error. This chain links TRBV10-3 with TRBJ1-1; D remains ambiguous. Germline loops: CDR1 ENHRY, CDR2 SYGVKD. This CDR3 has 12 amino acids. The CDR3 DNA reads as TGTGCCATCAGTGGTCCATACACTGGAGCTTTCTTT. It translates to CAISGPYTGAFF.

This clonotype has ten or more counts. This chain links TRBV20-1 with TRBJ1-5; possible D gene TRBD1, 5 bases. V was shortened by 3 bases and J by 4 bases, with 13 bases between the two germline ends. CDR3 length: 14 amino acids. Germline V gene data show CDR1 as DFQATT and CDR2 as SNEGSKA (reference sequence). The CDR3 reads CSASYGGRNQPQHF. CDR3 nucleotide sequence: TGCAGTGCTAGCTACGGGGGGAGGAATCAGCCCCAGCATTTT.

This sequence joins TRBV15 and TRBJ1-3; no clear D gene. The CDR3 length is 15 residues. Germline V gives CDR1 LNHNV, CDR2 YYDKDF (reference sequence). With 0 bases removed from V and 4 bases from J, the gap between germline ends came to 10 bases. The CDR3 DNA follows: TGTGCCACCAGCAGAGAGCGGGGTTCCGGAAACACCATATATTTT. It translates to CATSRERGSGNTIYF.

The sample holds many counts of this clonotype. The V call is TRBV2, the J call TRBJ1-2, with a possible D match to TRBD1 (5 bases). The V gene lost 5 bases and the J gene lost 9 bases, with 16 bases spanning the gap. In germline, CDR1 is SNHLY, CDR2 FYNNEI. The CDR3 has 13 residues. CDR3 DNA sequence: TGTGCCAGCAGTCTAGGGGCAGGCCGGAGCTACACCTTC. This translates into CASSLGAGRSYTF.

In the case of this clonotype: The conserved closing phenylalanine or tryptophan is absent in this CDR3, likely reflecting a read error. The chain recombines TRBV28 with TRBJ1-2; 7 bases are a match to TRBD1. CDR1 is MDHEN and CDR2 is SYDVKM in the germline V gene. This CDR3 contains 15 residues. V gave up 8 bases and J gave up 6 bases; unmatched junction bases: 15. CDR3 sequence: CASSKGLGTEDGYTL. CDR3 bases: TGTGCCAGCTCCAAAGGCTTAGGGACAGAAGATGGCTACACCCTC.

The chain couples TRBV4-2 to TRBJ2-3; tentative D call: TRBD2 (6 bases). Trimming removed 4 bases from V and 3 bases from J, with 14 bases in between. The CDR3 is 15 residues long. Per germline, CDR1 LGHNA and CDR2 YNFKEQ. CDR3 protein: CASSPHPGRTDTQYF. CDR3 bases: TGTGCCAGCAGCCCTCACCCGGGGAGGACAGATACGCAGTATTTT.

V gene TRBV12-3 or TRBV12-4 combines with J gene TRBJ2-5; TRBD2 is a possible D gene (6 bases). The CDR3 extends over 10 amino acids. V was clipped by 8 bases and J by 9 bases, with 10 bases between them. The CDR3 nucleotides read TGTGCCAGCGCGGGACCGGCCCAGTACTTC. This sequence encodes CASAGPAQYF.

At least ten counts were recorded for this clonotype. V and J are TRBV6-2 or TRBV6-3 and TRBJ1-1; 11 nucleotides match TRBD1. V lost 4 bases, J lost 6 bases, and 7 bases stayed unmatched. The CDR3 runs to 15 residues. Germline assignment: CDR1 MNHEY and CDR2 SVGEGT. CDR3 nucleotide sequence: TGTGCCAGCAGTTTCGGACAGGGGGCTTTGGCTGAAGCTTTCTTT. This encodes CASSFGQGALAEAFF.

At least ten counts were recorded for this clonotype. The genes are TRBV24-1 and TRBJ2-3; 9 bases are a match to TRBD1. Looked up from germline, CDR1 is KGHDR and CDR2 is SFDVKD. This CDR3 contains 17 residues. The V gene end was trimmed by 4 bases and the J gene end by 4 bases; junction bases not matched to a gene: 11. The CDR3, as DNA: TGTGCCACCAGTGACCGGCCAGGACAGGGGTACGCAGATACGCAGTATTTT. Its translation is CATSDRPGQGYADTQYF.

CDR3 DNA: TGTGCCAGCAGTTTAGGATACGGGAACATTCAGTACTTC. Amino acids: CASSLGYGNIQYF. The J gene is TRBJ2-4, the V gene TRBV27; D uncertain. CDR1 MNHEY and CDR2 SMNVEV come from the germline V gene (reference sequence). V lost 2 bases to trimming and J lost 7 bases, with 9 bases between them. The CDR3 spans 13 residues.

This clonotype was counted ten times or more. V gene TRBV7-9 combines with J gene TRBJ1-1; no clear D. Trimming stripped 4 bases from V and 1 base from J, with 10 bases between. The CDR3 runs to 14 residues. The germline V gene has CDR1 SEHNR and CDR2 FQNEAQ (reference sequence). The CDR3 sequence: CASSSPVANTEAFF. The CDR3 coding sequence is TGTGCCAGCAGCTCCCCTGTAGCGAACACTGAAGCTTTCTTT.

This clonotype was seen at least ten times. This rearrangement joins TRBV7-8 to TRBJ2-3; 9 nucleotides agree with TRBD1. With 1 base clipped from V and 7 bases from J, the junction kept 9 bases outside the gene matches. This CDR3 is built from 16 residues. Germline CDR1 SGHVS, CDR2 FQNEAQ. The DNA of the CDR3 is TGTGCCAGCAGCTTAGTCGGGACAGGGATCGGACATACGCAGTATTTT. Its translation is CASSLVGTGIGHTQYF.

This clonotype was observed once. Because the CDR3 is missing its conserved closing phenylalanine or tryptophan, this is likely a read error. The CDR3, as DNA: TGTGCCAGCAGCTTGGGTCCGGGGAGGTCCTACGAGCAGTACCTC. Protein sequence: CASSLGPGRSYEQYL. The genes are TRBV5-1 and TRBJ2-7; D possibly corresponds to TRBD2 (6 bases). The CDR3 is made up of 15 amino acids. Germline loops: CDR1 SGHRS, CDR2 YFSETQ.

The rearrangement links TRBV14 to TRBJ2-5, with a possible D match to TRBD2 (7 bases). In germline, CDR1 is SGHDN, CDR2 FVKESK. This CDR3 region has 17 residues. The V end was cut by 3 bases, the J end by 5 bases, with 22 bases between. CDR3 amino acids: CASSQVLGGAEGETQYF. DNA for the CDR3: TGTGCCAGCAGCCAGGTCCTAGGGGGGGCCGAAGGGGAGACCCAGTACTTC.

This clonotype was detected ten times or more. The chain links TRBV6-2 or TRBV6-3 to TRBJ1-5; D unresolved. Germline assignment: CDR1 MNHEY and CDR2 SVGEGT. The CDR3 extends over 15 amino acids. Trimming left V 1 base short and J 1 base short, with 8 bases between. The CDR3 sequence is CASSYWQTSNQPQHF. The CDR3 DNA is TGTGCCAGCAGTTACTGGCAGACGAGCAATCAGCCCCAGCATTTT.

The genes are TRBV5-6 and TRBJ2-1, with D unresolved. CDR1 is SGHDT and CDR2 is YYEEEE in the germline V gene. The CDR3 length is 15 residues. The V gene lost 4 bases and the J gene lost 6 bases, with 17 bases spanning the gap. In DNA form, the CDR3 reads TGTGCCAGCAGCGAATACCGTTGGGGATTCAATGAGCAGTTCTTC. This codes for CASSEYRWGFNEQFF.

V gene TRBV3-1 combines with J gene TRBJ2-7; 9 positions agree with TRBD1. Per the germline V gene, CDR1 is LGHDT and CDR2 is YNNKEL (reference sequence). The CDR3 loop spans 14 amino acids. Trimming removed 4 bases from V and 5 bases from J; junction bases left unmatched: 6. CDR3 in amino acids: CASSLGTGSHEQYF. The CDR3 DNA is TGTGCCAGCAGCCTTGGGACAGGGTCCCACGAGCAGTACTTC.

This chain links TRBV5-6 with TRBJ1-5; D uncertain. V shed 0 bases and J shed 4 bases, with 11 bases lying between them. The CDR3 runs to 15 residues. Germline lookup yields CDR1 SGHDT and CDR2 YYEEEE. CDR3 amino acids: CASSLAGRRNQPQHF. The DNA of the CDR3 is TGTGCCAGCAGCTTGGCCGGACGGAGGAATCAGCCCCAGCATTTT.

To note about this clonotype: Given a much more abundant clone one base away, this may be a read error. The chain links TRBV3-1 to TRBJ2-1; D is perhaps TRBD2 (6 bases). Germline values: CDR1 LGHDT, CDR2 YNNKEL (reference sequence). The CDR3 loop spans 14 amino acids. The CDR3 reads CACSASLATNEQFF. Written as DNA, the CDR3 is TGTGCCTGCAGCGCATCACTAGCTACCAATGAGCAGTTCTTC.

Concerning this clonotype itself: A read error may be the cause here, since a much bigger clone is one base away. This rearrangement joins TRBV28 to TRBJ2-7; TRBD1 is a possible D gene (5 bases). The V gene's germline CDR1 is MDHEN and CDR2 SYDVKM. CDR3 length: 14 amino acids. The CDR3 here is CAGSLAQATYEQYF. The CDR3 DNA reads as TGTGCCGGCAGTCTGGCACAGGCCACCTACGAGCAGTACTTC.

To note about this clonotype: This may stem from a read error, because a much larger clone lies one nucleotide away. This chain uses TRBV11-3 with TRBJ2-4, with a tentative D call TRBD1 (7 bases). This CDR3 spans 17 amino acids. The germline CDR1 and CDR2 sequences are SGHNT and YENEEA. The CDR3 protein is CASSLEGTVLAKNVQYF. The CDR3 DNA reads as TGTGCCAGCAGCTTAGAAGGGACAGTACTAGCCAAAAACGTTCAGTACTTC.

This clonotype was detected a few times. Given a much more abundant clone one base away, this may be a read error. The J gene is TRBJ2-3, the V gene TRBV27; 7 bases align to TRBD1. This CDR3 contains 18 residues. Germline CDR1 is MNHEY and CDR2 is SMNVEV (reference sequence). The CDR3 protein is CASSSLGQPRTPTGTQYF. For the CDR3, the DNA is TGTGCCAGCAGTTCCCTGGGACAGCCTCGAACCCCCACAGGTACGCAGTATTTT.

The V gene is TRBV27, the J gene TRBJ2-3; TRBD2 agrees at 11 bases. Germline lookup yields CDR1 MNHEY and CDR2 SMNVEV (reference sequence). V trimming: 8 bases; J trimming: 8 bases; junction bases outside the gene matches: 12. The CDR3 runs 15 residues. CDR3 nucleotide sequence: TGTGCCAGCCGACCACTAGCGGGAGCACGAGGTACGCAGTATTTT. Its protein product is CASRPLAGARGTQYF.

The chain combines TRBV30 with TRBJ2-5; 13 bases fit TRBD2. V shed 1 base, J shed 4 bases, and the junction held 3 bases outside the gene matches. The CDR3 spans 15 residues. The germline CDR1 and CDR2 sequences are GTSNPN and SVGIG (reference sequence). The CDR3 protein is CAWSARTSGRETQYF. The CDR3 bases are TGTGCCTGGAGTGCCCGGACTAGCGGGAGAGAGACCCAGTACTTC.

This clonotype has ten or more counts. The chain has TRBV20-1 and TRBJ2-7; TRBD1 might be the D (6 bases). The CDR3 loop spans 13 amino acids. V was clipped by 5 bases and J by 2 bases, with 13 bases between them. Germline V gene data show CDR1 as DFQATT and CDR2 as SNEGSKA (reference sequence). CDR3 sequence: CSAARDTTYEQYF. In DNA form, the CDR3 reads TGCAGTGCTGCCCGGGACACAACCTACGAGCAGTACTTC.

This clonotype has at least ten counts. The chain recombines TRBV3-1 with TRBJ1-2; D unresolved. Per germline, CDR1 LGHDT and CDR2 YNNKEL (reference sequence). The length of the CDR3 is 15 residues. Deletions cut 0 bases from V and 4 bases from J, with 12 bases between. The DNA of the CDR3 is TGTGCCAGCAGCCAAGATTATAGGCAGATCTATGGCTACACCTTC. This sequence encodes CASSQDYRQIYGYTF. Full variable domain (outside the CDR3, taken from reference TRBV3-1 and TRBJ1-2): DTAVSQTPKYLVTQMGNDKSIKCEQNLGHDTMYWYKQDSKKFLKIMFSYNNKELIINETVPNRFSPKSPDKAHLNLHINSLELGDSAVYFCASSQDYRQIYGYTFGSGTRLTVV.